The subject of this entry is one TCR beta chain. Its antigen is currently unknown. CDR1 and CDR2 from the germline V gene are MGHDK and SYGVNS. The CDR3 runs to 15 residues. The sample comes from a study of CXCR3-negative and CXCR3-positive naive CD8 T cells. Points from the study as a whole: Both naive subsets, CXCR3-negative and CXCR3-positive, displayed similar TRBV-TRBJ usage, unlike memory cells. Comparably high diversity was seen in both naive subsets, and much lower diversity in memory CD8+ cells. Hydrophobicity was higher for TRB CDR3s found in CXCR3-positive naive cells than in CXCR3-negative naive cells.

A CD45RO-CCR7+CD27+CD95- phenotype identified naive CD8+ T cells. It was by 5' RACE with UMI labels that the TRB cDNA libraries were prepared. TCRdb reprocessed the 5' RACE reads and reports one entry per CDR3 protein, with no DNA. This sample's clone table lists some 150,000 distinct CDR3 sequences. The material sequenced was naive CXCR3+ CD8+ T cells from blood. Subset reported: CD45RO-CCR7+CD27+CD95- naive CD8+ T cells expressing CXCR3 (TNR3+). The genes are TRBV25-1 and TRBJ2-1; TCRdb designates TRBD2, a call that cannot be tested without DNA. The source is a human donor in good health. Some clones in this sample may be carry-over from other donors' samples. The CDR3 protein is CASSEEGLAGYEQFF.